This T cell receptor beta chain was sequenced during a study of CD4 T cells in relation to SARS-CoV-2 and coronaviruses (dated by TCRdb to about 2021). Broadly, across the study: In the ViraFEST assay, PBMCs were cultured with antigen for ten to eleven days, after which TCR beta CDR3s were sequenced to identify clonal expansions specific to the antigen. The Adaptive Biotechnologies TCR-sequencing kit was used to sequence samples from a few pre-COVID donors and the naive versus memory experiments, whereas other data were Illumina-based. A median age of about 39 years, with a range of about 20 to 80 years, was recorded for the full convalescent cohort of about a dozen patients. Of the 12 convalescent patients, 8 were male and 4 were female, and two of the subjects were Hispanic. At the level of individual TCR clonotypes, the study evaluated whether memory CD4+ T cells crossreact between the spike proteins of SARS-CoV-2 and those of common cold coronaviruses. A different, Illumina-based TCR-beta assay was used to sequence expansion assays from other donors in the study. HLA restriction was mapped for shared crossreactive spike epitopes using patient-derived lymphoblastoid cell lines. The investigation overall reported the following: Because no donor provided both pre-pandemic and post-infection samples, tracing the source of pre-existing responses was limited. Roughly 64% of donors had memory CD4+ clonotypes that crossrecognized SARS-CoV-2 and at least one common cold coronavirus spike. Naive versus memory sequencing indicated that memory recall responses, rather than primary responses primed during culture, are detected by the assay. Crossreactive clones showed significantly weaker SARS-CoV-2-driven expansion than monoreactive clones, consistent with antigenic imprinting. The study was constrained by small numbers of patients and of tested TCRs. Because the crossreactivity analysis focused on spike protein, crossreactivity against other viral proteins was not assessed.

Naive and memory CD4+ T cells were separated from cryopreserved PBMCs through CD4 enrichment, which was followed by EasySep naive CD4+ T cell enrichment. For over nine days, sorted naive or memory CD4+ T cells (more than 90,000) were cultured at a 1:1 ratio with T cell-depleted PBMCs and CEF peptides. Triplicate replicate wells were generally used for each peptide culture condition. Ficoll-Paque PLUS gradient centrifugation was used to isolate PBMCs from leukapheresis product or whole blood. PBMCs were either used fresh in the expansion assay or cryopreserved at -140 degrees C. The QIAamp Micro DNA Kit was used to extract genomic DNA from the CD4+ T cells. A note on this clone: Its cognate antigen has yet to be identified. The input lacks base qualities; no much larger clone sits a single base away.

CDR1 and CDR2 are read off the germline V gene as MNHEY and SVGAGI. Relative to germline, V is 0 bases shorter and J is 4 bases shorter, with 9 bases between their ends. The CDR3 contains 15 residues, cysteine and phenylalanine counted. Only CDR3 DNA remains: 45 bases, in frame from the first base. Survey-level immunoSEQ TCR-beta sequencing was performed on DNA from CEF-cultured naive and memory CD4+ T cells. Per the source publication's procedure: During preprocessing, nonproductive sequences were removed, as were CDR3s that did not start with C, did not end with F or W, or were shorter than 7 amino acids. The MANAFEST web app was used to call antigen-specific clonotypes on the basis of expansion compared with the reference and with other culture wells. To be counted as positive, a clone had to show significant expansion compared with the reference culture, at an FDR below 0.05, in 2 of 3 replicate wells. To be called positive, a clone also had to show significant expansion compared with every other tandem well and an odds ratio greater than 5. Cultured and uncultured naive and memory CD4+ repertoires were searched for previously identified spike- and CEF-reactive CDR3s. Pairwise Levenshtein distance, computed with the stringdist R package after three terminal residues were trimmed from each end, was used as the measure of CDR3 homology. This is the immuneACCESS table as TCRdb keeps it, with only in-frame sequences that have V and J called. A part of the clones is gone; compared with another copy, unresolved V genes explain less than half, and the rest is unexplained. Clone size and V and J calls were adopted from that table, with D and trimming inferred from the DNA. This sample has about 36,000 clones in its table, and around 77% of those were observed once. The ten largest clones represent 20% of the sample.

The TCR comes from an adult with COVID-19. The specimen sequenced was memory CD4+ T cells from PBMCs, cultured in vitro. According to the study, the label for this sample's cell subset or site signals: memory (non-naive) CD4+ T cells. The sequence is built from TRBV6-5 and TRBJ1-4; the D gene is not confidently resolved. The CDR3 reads CASSYSGGYNEKLFF. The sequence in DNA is TGTGCCAGCAGTTACTCGGGCGGATATAATGAAAAACTGTTTTTT.